The 16 T cell receptor beta chains given below trace back to one sample, sequenced in a study of blood T cells in healthy people across ages. A second PCR, run for 7 to 11 cycles, used a sample-barcoded 5' primer plus a J-beta primer mix. TCRdb passed the 5' RACE reads through MiXCR, listing each CDR3 protein once. This table has some 1.5 million distinct CDR3 sequences, 35% to 45% appearing once. The material sequenced was blood. Every receptor here comes from a woman under 30 in good health.

This clonotype was seen only once. The gene calls are TRBV7-2 and TRBJ2-1; D is perhaps TRBD2 (6 bases). Germline CDR1 and CDR2: SGHTA and FQGNSA. This CDR3 comprises 13 residues. The CDR3 spells CPIAVRHYNEQFF. The CDR3 coding sequence is TGTCCTATAGCGGTACGACACTACAATGAGCAGTTCTTC. Drawing the rest from reference TRBV7-2 and TRBJ2-1, the complete variable domain is GAGVSQSPSNKVTEKGKDVELRCDPISGHTALYWYRQSLGQGLEFLIYFQGNSAPDKSGLPSDRFSAERTGGSVSTLTIQRTQQEDSAVYLCPIAVRHYNEQFFGPGTRLTVL.

This clonotype has a single count. This may be a read error: a much more frequent sequence differs by one nucleotide. This sequence joins TRBV10-3 and TRBJ2-3, with D maybe TRBD2 (6 bases). The CDR3 loop spans 16 amino acids. Germline CDR1 reads ENHRY; CDR2 reads SYGVKD. V was trimmed by 3 bases and J by 2 bases, leaving 15 bases between them. The CDR3 DNA follows: TGTGCCATCAGTGACCGCGGGGCTACATCCACAGATACGCAGTATTTT. Its translation is CAISDRGATSTDTQYF.

The CDR3 loop is CASSRDNNNEQFF. For the CDR3, the DNA is TGTGCCAGCTCAAGGGACAATAACAATGAGCAGTTCTTC. The chain joins TRBV18 to TRBJ2-1, with a weak D call TRBD1 (6 bases). The V end was cut by 5 bases, the J end by 5 bases, with 10 bases between. The CDR3 runs 13 residues. Germline CDR1 and CDR2: KGHSH and LQKENI.

This clonotype occurred a few times. The J gene is TRBJ1-2, the V gene TRBV5-5; D not resolved. Germline assignment: CDR1 SGHKS and CDR2 YYEKEE (reference sequence). V lost 4 bases, J lost 1 base, and 17 bases lay in between. The CDR3 length is 16 residues. CDR3 amino acids: CASSPVDGASNYGYTF. CDR3 nucleotides: TGTGCCAGCAGCCCTGTCGACGGAGCTAGTAACTATGGCTACACCTTC.

The chain links TRBV20-1 to TRBJ1-2, with D unclear. Trimming left V 1 base short and J 6 bases short, with 6 bases between. CDR3 length equals 11 residues. The germline V gene encodes CDR1 DFQATT and CDR2 SNEGSKA (reference sequence). The CDR3 region has the DNA TGCAGTGCTAGAGTTTTAGATGGCTACACCTTC. The encoded protein is CSARVLDGYTF.

This sequence joins TRBV10-2 and TRBJ2-5; TRBD2 aligns across 10 bases. The DNA end favors TRBJ2-7, so the J call may be wrong. The CDR3 contains 15 residues. The V gene's germline CDR1 is WSHSY and CDR2 SAAADI. The CDR3 reads CASRDTSGAPYEQYF. The DNA for the CDR3 is TGCGCCAGCAGGGACACTAGCGGGGCCCCATACGAGCAGTACTTC.

In its sample, this clonotype was seen a few times. The chain joins TRBV5-1 to TRBJ2-1; D might be TRBD2 (5 bases). Per germline, CDR1 SGHRS and CDR2 YFSETQ. Between the trimmed V and J ends, which lost 3 bases and 4 bases, there was a span of 17 bases. The CDR3 is 16 residues long. CDR3 nucleotides: TGCGCCAGCAGCTCGAAAAGGACTTCCCCATACAATGAGCAGTTCTTC. This codes for CASSSKRTSPYNEQFF.

V and J are TRBV27 and TRBJ2-5, with 9 bases fitting TRBD2. The DNA end lines up better with TRBJ2-7; the J call may be wrong. The length of the CDR3 is 14 residues. Germline CDR1 MNHEY, CDR2 SMNVEV (reference sequence). The CDR3 here is CASSRLAVPYEQYF. The CDR3 nucleotides read TGTGCCAGCAGTCGACTAGCGGTTCCCTACGAGCAGTACTTC.

V is TRBV29-1 and J is TRBJ2-1; 9 bases agree with TRBD2. The CDR3 runs 13 residues. V shed 4 bases, J shed 8 bases, and the junction held 6 bases outside the gene matches. Germline CDR1 SQVTM, CDR2 ANQGSEA. The CDR3 DNA follows: TGCAGCGTTGCTGGGCGGGAGGGCTATGAGCAGTTCTTC. It codes for CSVAGREGYEQFF.

The V gene is TRBV20-1, the J gene TRBJ2-1; TRBD2 aligns across 9 bases. Germline-derived CDR1 and CDR2 are DFQATT and SNEGSKA (reference sequence). With V trimmed by 4 bases and J by 0 bases, 7 bases remained unmatched. CDR3 size: 16 residues. The CDR3 sequence is CSATSSGANSYNEQFF. The DNA for the CDR3 is TGCAGTGCTACTTCTAGCGGGGCCAACTCCTACAATGAGCAGTTCTTC.

In this sample, this clonotype turned up many times. The chain carries TRBV29-1 and TRBJ2-1; D gene uncertain. V dropped 7 bases and J dropped 2 bases, with 12 bases sitting between them. Germline values: CDR1 SQVTM, CDR2 ANQGSEA. The CDR3 has 13 residues. CDR3 bases: TGCAGCGGATGTGGTGCTCCCTACAATGAGCAGTTCTTC. Protein product: CSGCGAPYNEQFF.

The gene calls are TRBV28 and TRBJ2-1, with D possibly being TRBD1 (5 bases). Gene TRBJ2-7 matches the end of the DNA better, so the J call may be wrong. Per the germline V gene, CDR1 is MDHEN and CDR2 is SYDVKM. The CDR3 runs to 16 residues. The CDR3: CASSFRSAGNYNEQYF. In nucleotides, the CDR3 is TGTGCCAGCAGTTTCCGGTCGGCAGGGAACTACAATGAGCAGTACTTC.

V is TRBV5-1 and J is TRBJ1-4, with D hard to call. There are 14 residues in the CDR3. Trimming left V 7 bases short and J 4 bases short, with 14 bases between. Germline V gives CDR1 SGHRS, CDR2 YFSETQ. The CDR3 region has the DNA TGCGCCAGCGCGGGAAGTGCCTTTAATGAAAAACTGTTTTTT. This translates into CASAGSAFNEKLFF. Full variable domain (missing parts from reference TRBV5-1 and TRBJ1-4): KAGVTQTPRYLIKTRGQQVTLSCSPISGHRSVSWYQQTPGQGLQFLFEYFSETQRNKGNFPGRFSGRQFSNSRSEMNVSTLELGDSALYLCASAGSAFNEKLFFGSGTQLSVL.

This clonotype was counted many times. The chain has TRBV12-3 or TRBV12-4 and TRBJ2-4; D possibly uses TRBD1 or TRBD2 (5 bases each). V gave up 1 base and J gave up 3 bases, with 16 bases separating them. There are 17 residues in the CDR3. Written as DNA, the CDR3 is TGTGCCAGCAGTTTAGGGTTCGGGGACGTTGACAAAAACATTCAGTACTTC. Translation: CASSLGFGDVDKNIQYF.

This clonotype was observed a handful of times. The chain employs TRBV7-9 and TRBJ1-5; perhaps TRBD1 as D (6 bases). The CDR3 length is 15 residues. V was cut by 1 base and J by 6 bases, with 13 bases left in between. From germline, CDR1 is SEHNR and CDR2 FQNEAQ (reference sequence). DNA for the CDR3: TGTGCCAGCAGCTTAGGAACAGGGCTCAGTCAGCCCCAGCATTTT. Translated: CASSLGTGLSQPQHF.

The genes are TRBV2 and TRBJ1-4, with D uncertain. V gave up 0 bases and J gave up 7 bases, with 12 bases separating them. CDR1 is SNHLY and CDR2 is FYNNEI in the germline V gene. This CDR3 region has 15 residues. This CDR3 is CASSEALGLGEKLFF. The CDR3 DNA sequence: TGTGCCAGCAGTGAAGCGCTTGGCTTGGGTGAAAAACTGTTTTTT.